The source of this T cell receptor (beta chain) is a study of T cells in Graves' hyperthyroidism and ophthalmopathy. Notes on the study in general: Researchers report that a 13 V-J model separated ophthalmopathy from stable hyperthyroidism.

A remark on this clonotype: Its antigen is still unknown.

Amplification yielded TCR beta CDR3 regions, with RNA transcripts as the source. An initial round of RT-PCR targeting the TCR CDR3 relied on the HTBI primer set. TCRdb re-called the multiplex PCR reads with MiXCR, one entry per CDR3 protein. The table includes 660,000 or so distinct CDR3 sequences, around 21% detected once. CDR1 and CDR2 (germline): SQVTM, ANQGSEA. Trimming at V came to 6 bases and at J to 0 bases, leaving 11 bases not matched to a gene. The CDR3 loop spans 16 amino acids. Sequencing used blood. This sequence was found in a man aged 25 to 40 with Graves' ophthalmopathy. The chain recombines TRBV29-1 with TRBJ2-7, with 10 bases matching TRBD1. In DNA, the CDR3 is TGCAGCGTCCAGGGGACAGGGGACGGAAACTCCTACGAGCAGTACTTC. Its protein is CSVQGTGDGNSYEQYF.